This T cell receptor beta chain was retrieved from a study of CD8 T cells in Susac syndrome. This CDR3 is 13 amino acids long. Random hexamers primed reverse transcription of 0.5 to 1 ug RNA. One entry per CDR3 protein results from TCRdb running MiXCR on the immunoSEQ multiplex PCR reads. Among 150,000 to 200,000 distinct CDR3 sequences listed, 85% to 95% were seen once. This receptor was obtained from a human donor in good health. V usage is TRBV12-1 and J usage is TRBJ1-1; no check of the table's D call, TRBD1, against the DNA was made. TRBV12-1 is a pseudogene locus. Source material: CD4+ T cells from PBMCs. The CDR3 DNA sequence: TGTGCCAGCCTCCCCCAGGGGAACACTGAAGCTTTCTTT. Its translation is CASLPQGNTEAFF.